This passage covers 14 T cell receptor beta chains from one sample sequenced in a study of human T cells and chemical hapten exposure. The sample's time point: pre-sensitization, week 0. Sample treatment: therapeutic diphenylcyclopropenone sensitization with weekly scalp DPC. MiXCR was run by TCRdb on the RACE reads, yielding one entry per CDR3 protein. The sample holds 270,000 or so distinct CDR3 sequences, approximately 7.5% seen once. The sample in question was whole blood, obtained in connection with sensitization to the hapten diphenylcyclopropenone (DPC). The receptors originated from a man between 18 and 35 years old with alopecia areata. Some clones in this sample may be carry-over from other donors' samples.

This clonotype was detected only a few times. The CDR3 DNA follows: TGTGCCAGCAGCCTCCTAAGGGAGGGTGAAGCTTTCTTT. Amino acid sequence: CASSLLREGEAFF. V and J are TRBV11-1 and TRBJ1-1; D remains ambiguous. Between the trimmed V and J ends, which lost 5 bases and 7 bases, there was a span of 14 bases. Germline assignment: CDR1 SGHAT and CDR2 FQDESV (reference sequence). CDR3 length: 13 amino acids. Filled out from reference TRBV11-1 and TRBJ1-1, the complete variable domain reads EAEVAQSPRYKITEKSQAVAFWCDPISGHATLYWYRQILGQGPELLVQFQDESVVDDSQLPKDRFSAERLKGVDSTLKIQPAELGDSAMYLCASSLLREGEAFFGQGTRLTVV.

The rearrangement joins TRBV29-1 to TRBJ1-1; tentatively, D is TRBD1 (6 bases). The V gene lost 7 bases and the J gene lost 3 bases, with 21 bases spanning the gap. The V gene's germline CDR1 is SQVTM and CDR2 ANQGSEA. The CDR3 is 15 amino acids. Here the CDR3 DNA reads TGCAGCGCCCTAGGGCCTACCGGGGGCGACACTGAAGCTTTCTTT. It specifies CSALGPTGGDTEAFF.

The V gene is TRBV3-1, the J gene TRBJ1-1, with D maybe TRBD1 (6 bases). CDR1 and CDR2 (germline): LGHDT, YNNKEL (reference sequence). This CDR3 spans 15 amino acids. Trimming took off 5 bases at V and 1 base at J, with 14 bases between the two ends. The CDR3 protein is CASSTGLGGNTEAFF. For the CDR3, the DNA is TGTGCCAGCAGCACAGGGTTGGGAGGGAACACTGAAGCTTTCTTT.

This clonotype was observed many times. The rearrangement joins TRBV27 to TRBJ1-3; D unresolved. This CDR3 has 14 residues. The germline V gene encodes CDR1 MNHEY and CDR2 SMNVEV (reference sequence). Trimming removed 5 bases at V and 6 bases at J, with 14 bases between. This chain's CDR3 is CASSTTSWPNTIYF. The DNA for the CDR3 is TGTGCCAGCAGTACGACAAGTTGGCCAAACACCATATATTTT.

The V call is TRBV10-3, the J call TRBJ1-3, with 7 bases aligning to TRBD1. The germline V gene encodes CDR1 ENHRY and CDR2 SYGVKD. This CDR3 spans 15 amino acids. The V and J ends lost 7 bases and 4 bases, in that order; junction bases with no gene match: 10. CDR3 sequence: CAITGRQGTGNTIYF. CDR3 sequence (DNA): TGTGCCATCACGGGCCGACAGGGAACGGGAAACACCATATATTTT.

The V and J genes are TRBV10-3 and TRBJ2-1; 9 bases align to TRBD2. CDR1 is ENHRY and CDR2 is SYGVKD in the germline V gene. This CDR3 is built from 17 residues. V shed 3 bases and J 4 bases; nucleotides not matched to a gene: 10. CDR3 amino acids: CAISDPAVSGGYNEQFF. CDR3 in DNA: TGTGCCATCAGTGACCCTGCGGTGAGCGGGGGGTACAATGAGCAGTTCTTC.

This clonotype was counted ten times or more. The chain links TRBV7-2 to TRBJ1-6; D perhaps matches TRBD1 (5 bases). V was trimmed by 1 base and J by 8 bases, leaving 12 bases between them. This CDR3 has 15 residues. The germline CDR1 and CDR2 sequences are SGHTA and FQGNSA. CDR3 protein: CASSLGRENDSPLHF. CDR3 DNA sequence: TGTGCCAGCAGCTTAGGCAGGGAGAACGATTCACCCCTCCACTTT. Combining the CDR3 with reference TRBV7-2 and TRBJ1-6 gives the whole variable domain GAGVSQSPSNKVTEKGKDVELRCDPISGHTALYWYRQSLGQGLEFLIYFQGNSAPDKSGLPSDRFSAERTGGSVSTLTIQRTQQEDSAVYLCASSLGRENDSPLHFGNGTRLTVT.

This sequence joins TRBV20-1 and TRBJ2-3; TRBD2 aligns across 11 bases. This CDR3 spans 15 amino acids. Per germline, CDR1 DFQATT and CDR2 SNEGSKA (reference sequence). V shed 0 bases, J shed 3 bases, and the junction held 2 bases outside the gene matches. The CDR3, as DNA: TGCAGTGCTAGAGATAGCGGGGGGGCAACAGATACGCAGTATTTT. This codes for CSARDSGGATDTQYF.

This clonotype turned up a few times. The genes are TRBV5-5 and TRBJ1-4; D remains ambiguous. Per germline, CDR1 SGHKS and CDR2 YYEKEE (reference sequence). V dropped 5 bases and J dropped 3 bases, with 11 bases sitting between them. The CDR3 extends over 14 amino acids. In nucleotides, the CDR3 is TGTGCCAGCAGACCCCCGGTGGCTAATGAAAAACTGTTTTTT. Amino acid sequence: CASRPPVANEKLFF.

The V call is TRBV6-5, the J call TRBJ2-2, with D perhaps assigned TRBD1 or TRBD2 (5 bases each). The CDR3 is 16 amino acids. The germline V and J ends were trimmed by 2 bases and 6 bases, with 16 bases remaining between them. Germline loops: CDR1 MNHEY, CDR2 SVGAGI. CDR3 DNA sequence: TGTGCCAGCAGTTACCGGGGCCTAAGGGCTGCCGGGGAGCTGTTTTTT. It specifies CASSYRGLRAAGELFF.

This clonotype was counted a few times. The J gene is TRBJ1-1, the V gene TRBV10-2, with TRBD1 as a possible D gene (5 bases). Germline V gene data show CDR1 as WSHSY and CDR2 as SAAADI. The CDR3 runs 14 residues. V gave up 1 base and J gave up 5 bases, with 11 bases separating them. The CDR3 DNA sequence: TGCGCCAGCAGTGAGTATGGGGGGGAGACTGAAGCTTTCTTT. Its translation: CASSEYGGETEAFF.

The J gene is TRBJ2-7, the V gene TRBV28; TRBD1 might be the D (6 bases). CDR1 is MDHEN and CDR2 is SYDVKM in the germline V gene. V was pared by 6 bases and J by 0 bases, with 18 bases between. The CDR3 extends over 16 amino acids. The CDR3 region is CASSGAGTWSSYEQYF. CDR3 nucleotide sequence: TGTGCCAGCAGCGGGGCCGGGACATGGAGCTCCTACGAGCAGTACTTC.

The chain employs TRBV5-1 and TRBJ2-7, with 7 bases identical to TRBD2. CDR1 is SGHRS and CDR2 is YFSETQ in the germline V gene. The CDR3 is made up of 13 amino acids. J lost 7 bases, V lost 3 bases, and 7 bases had no gene match. The CDR3 nucleotides are TGCGCCAGCAGCTGGGGACTAAGTGGAGAGCAGTACTTC. Amino acid sequence: CASSWGLSGEQYF. The variable domain in full, with the rest retrieved from reference TRBV5-1 and TRBJ2-7, is KAGVTQTPRYLIKTRGQQVTLSCSPISGHRSVSWYQQTPGQGLQFLFEYFSETQRNKGNFPGRFSGRQFSNSRSEMNVSTLELGDSALYLCASSWGLSGEQYFGPGTRLTVT.

This clonotype was recorded a few times. The V and J genes are TRBV4-3 and TRBJ2-7; D is uncertain. V was shortened by 3 bases and J by 0 bases, with 15 bases between the two germline ends. Germline CDR1 is LGHNA and CDR2 is YSLEER. The CDR3 contains 16 residues. The DNA of the CDR3 is TGCGCCAGCAGCCAGTATCGGCCCCCGCCCTCCTACGAGCAGTACTTC. Its translation: CASSQYRPPPSYEQYF.